This passage covers 25 T cell receptor beta chains from one sample sequenced in a study of Ad26.COV2.S vaccination and SARS-CoV-2 variants. The data were produced by immunoSEQ multiplex PCR, yet TCRdb's version contains in-frame clones alone and is incomplete. The top ten hold 5.5% to 7% of the sample, which has around 300,000 clones, 88% seen once. This sample's treatment: some 19 received Ad26.COV2.S at low or high dose, single or two shots; about 5 received placebo; per-sample allocation not given. Repertoires come from day 63 after the first vaccine or placebo injection. The sample here was peripheral blood, taken in a trial of Ad26.COV2.S vaccine versus placebo. Every receptor here comes from a person aged 18-65 years who received the Ad26.COV2.S COVID-19 vaccine or a placebo.

This chain links TRBV11-2 with TRBJ1-1; tentative D call: TRBD1 (6 bases). V was trimmed by 10 bases and J by 3 bases, leaving 15 bases between them. The CDR3 totals 13 residues. Germline values: CDR1 SGHAT, CDR2 FQNNGV. CDR3 nucleotides: TGTGCCACCGATACAGGGTTGGACACTGAAGCTTTCTTT. This codes for CATDTGLDTEAFF.

This clone was seen more than once but under ten times. This same CDR3 is encoded by further DNA sequences in the sample. The rearrangement uses TRBV27 and TRBJ2-7, with D unclear. The CDR3 is 14 amino acids. V was pared by 1 base and J by 1 base, with 8 bases between. Per germline, CDR1 MNHEY and CDR2 SMNVEV (reference sequence). CDR3 in amino acids: CASSLFGRSYEQYF. Written as DNA, the CDR3 is TGTGCCAGCAGTTTATTCGGCAGATCCTACGAGCAGTACTTC.

The rearrangement joins TRBV12-3 or TRBV12-4 to TRBJ1-4, with D possibly being TRBD1 (5 bases). Trimming stripped 5 bases from V and 11 bases from J, with 15 bases between. The CDR3 is 13 amino acids. The CDR3 coding sequence is TGTGCCAGCAGTCCCAGCCAGGGAGGGAAACTGTTTTTT. Its translation: CASSPSQGGKLFF.

In its sample, this clone was seen once. The chain uses TRBV7-2 and TRBJ2-3; 8 bases align to TRBD2. The CDR3 length is 15 residues. Germline loops: CDR1 SGHTA, CDR2 FQGNSA. The trim removed 5 bases at V and 0 bases at J, leaving 4 bases unmatched. The CDR3 nucleotides are TGTGCCAGCAGCAATAGCGGGGTTAGCACAGATACGCAGTATTTT. Translating gives CASSNSGVSTDTQYF.

The chain combines TRBV28 with TRBJ2-7; a possible D gene is TRBD1 (5 bases). This CDR3 region has 14 residues. Trimming took 1 base from V and 2 from J, leaving 9 bases between them. CDR1 is MDHEN and CDR2 is SYDVKM in the germline V gene. CDR3 region: CASSLSAGTYEQYF. The CDR3, as DNA: TGTGCCAGCAGTTTATCTGCAGGGACCTACGAGCAGTACTTC.

The chain links TRBV28 to TRBJ1-5; a possible D gene is TRBD1 (5 bases). The CDR3 runs 15 residues. The V gene's germline CDR1 is MDHEN and CDR2 SYDVKM. Trimming shortened V by 4 bases and J by 4 bases, and 14 bases separated the two germline ends. The DNA of the CDR3 is TGTGCCAGCAGTTCCCCGGGACCGAATAATCAGCCCCAGCATTTT. This gives the protein CASSSPGPNNQPQHF.

This clone was observed a single time. The gene calls are TRBV28 and TRBJ2-4, with TRBD2 matching 9 bases. The V gene's germline CDR1 is MDHEN and CDR2 SYDVKM. The CDR3 consists of 15 residues. J gave up 5 bases and V 1 base, and 3 bases lay outside the gene matches. The DNA of the CDR3 is TGTGCCAGCAGTTTATTAGCGGGAGTGGAAAACATTCAGTACTTC. Its protein product is CASSLLAGVENIQYF.

This rearrangement joins TRBV5-1 to TRBJ1-2, with D uncertain. Between the trimmed V and J ends, which lost 0 bases and 8 bases, there was a span of 11 bases. CDR3 length: 13 amino acids. Germline values: CDR1 SGHRS, CDR2 YFSETQ. The CDR3 loop is CASSLAGLGGYTF. The DNA for the CDR3 is TGCGCCAGCAGCTTGGCTGGCTTAGGCGGCTACACCTTC.

V is TRBV7-9 and J is TRBJ2-2, with TRBD1 as a possible D gene (6 bases). V lost 7 bases and J 0 bases, leaving 24 bases between the germline ends. The CDR3 extends over 19 amino acids. Germline CDR1 SEHNR, CDR2 FQNEAQ (reference sequence). CDR3 sequence reads: CASTERLILGAPNTGELFF. The CDR3 bases are TGTGCCAGCACCGAACGTCTCATTTTGGGGGCGCCGAACACCGGGGAGCTGTTTTTT.

The chain recombines TRBV18 with TRBJ1-1; D is perhaps TRBD1 (6 bases). Trimming took 3 bases from V and 3 from J, leaving 20 bases between them. The CDR3 is 17 amino acids. The germline gives CDR1 KGHSH, CDR2 LQKENI. In DNA, the CDR3 is TGTGCCAGCTCACCGGGCAGGGGAATGTATTGGGACACTGAAGCTTTCTTT. Translation: CASSPGRGMYWDTEAFF. Supplemented by reference TRBV18 and TRBJ1-1, the full variable domain reads NAGVMQNPRHLVRRRGQEARLRCSPMKGHSHVYWYRQLPEEGLKFMVYLQKENIIDESGMPKERFSAEFPKEGPSILRIQQVVRGDSAAYFCASSPGRGMYWDTEAFFGQGTRLTVV.

V is TRBV7-3 and J is TRBJ2-2; no firm D call. The V and J ends lost 5 bases and 1 base respectively, with 14 bases between them. Germline V gene sequence: CDR1 SGHTA, CDR2 FQGTGA. This CDR3 is 16 amino acids long. CDR3 sequence reads: CASSRVLRQNTGELFF. In DNA, the CDR3 is TGTGCCAGCAGCCGGGTGTTGAGGCAGAACACCGGGGAGCTGTTTTTT.

The CDR3 DNA reads as TGTGCCAGCAGCCAAAGTGGGACAGGGGTTAGTAACGAGCAGTACTTC. This sequence encodes CASSQSGTGVSNEQYF. The rearrangement links TRBV4-2 to TRBJ2-7; 10 bases map to TRBD1. V gave up 2 bases and J gave up 5 bases; unmatched junction bases: 9. CDR1 LGHNA and CDR2 YNFKEQ come from the germline V gene. The length of the CDR3 is 16 residues.

The J gene is TRBJ1-3, the V gene TRBV3-1 (or the pseudogene TRBV3-2); D is uncertain. This CDR3 is 14 amino acids long. V gave up 2 bases and J gave up 0 bases, with 5 bases separating them. From germline, CDR1 is LGHDT and CDR2 YNNKEL (reference sequence). CDR3 protein: CASSQWGSGNTIYF. The DNA of the CDR3 is TGTGCCAGCAGCCAATGGGGCTCTGGAAACACCATATATTTT.

V and J are TRBV9 and TRBJ1-2, with D possibly TRBD1 on 6 matching bases. V was clipped by 3 bases and J by 2 bases, with 23 bases between them. This CDR3 comprises 18 residues. The germline CDR1 and CDR2 sequences are SGDLS and YYNGEE. In DNA form, the CDR3 reads TGTGCCAGCAGCGCACCCCCGGTCGGGGGGCGGGGGAACTATGGCTACACCTTC. As protein: CASSAPPVGGRGNYGYTF.

This clone occurred once. The chain combines TRBV7-3 with TRBJ2-7, with a tentative D call TRBD2 (6 bases). The CDR3 covers 15 residues. Trimming left V 0 bases short and J 3 bases short, with 12 bases between. Germline CDR1 reads SGHTA; CDR2 reads FQGTGA. The CDR3 sequence: CASSLTLETSYEQYF. The CDR3 region has the DNA TGTGCCAGCAGCTTAACGTTGGAGACTAGCTACGAGCAGTACTTC.

The chain couples TRBV19 to TRBJ2-5; TRBD1 is a possible D gene (5 bases). The CDR3 totals 13 residues. Trimming left V 1 base short and J 6 bases short, with 9 bases between. Germline lookup yields CDR1 LNHDA and CDR2 SQIVND (reference sequence). The CDR3: CASSIAGWQTQYF. CDR3 DNA sequence: TGTGCCAGTAGTATAGCAGGGTGGCAGACCCAGTACTTC.

This clone was recorded once. The chain has TRBV5-6 and TRBJ2-2; TRBD2 agrees at 12 bases. The CDR3 sequence is 15 residues long. Germline CDR1 reads SGHDT; CDR2 reads YYEEEE. V gave up 4 bases and J gave up 6 bases; unmatched junction bases: 4. This CDR3 reads CASSGRLAGAGELFF. The CDR3 bases are TGTGCCAGCAGCGGTCGACTAGCGGGAGCCGGGGAGCTGTTTTTT.

This chain links TRBV3-1 (or the pseudogene TRBV3-2) with TRBJ2-3; 8 bases map to TRBD2. The CDR3 sequence is 16 residues long. The junction had 4 bases not matched to a gene; V was cut back by 1 base and J by 1 base. Germline V lookup: CDR1 LGHDT, CDR2 YNNKEL (reference sequence). The CDR3 sequence: CASSQALAEGTDTQYF. CDR3 sequence (DNA): TGTGCCAGCAGCCAAGCACTAGCGGAGGGCACAGATACGCAGTATTTT.

The chain uses TRBV30 and TRBJ1-2; no clear D gene. The CDR3 extends over 16 amino acids. Trimming pared 4 bases from V and 5 bases from J, leaving 23 bases between. The germline V gene encodes CDR1 GTSNPN and CDR2 SVGIG (reference sequence). The CDR3 loop reads CAWNIGFFQFGYGYTF. The CDR3 coding sequence is TGTGCCTGGAACATAGGGTTCTTCCAATTCGGATATGGCTACACCTTC.

The chain carries TRBV7-3 and TRBJ2-1; D gene unclear. The CDR3 is 12 residues long. Germline assignment: CDR1 SGHTA and CDR2 FQGTGA. V was cut by 2 bases and J by 6 bases, with 5 bases left in between. The CDR3 region is CASSLGANEQFF. CDR3 DNA sequence: TGTGCCAGCAGCTTAGGAGCCAATGAGCAGTTCTTC.

J is TRBJ2-2 and V is TRBV7-9; no reliable D call. The CDR3 covers 12 residues. The germline CDR1 and CDR2 sequences are SEHNR and FQNEAQ (reference sequence). V gave up 5 bases and J gave up 8 bases, with 9 bases separating them. CDR3 DNA: TGTGCCAGCAGCCCCAGTCGTGGGGAGCTGTTTTTT. It translates to CASSPSRGELFF. The full variable domain, completed using reference TRBV7-9 and TRBJ2-2, is DTGVSQNPRHKITKRGQNVTFRCDPISEHNRLYWYRQTLGQGPEFLTYFQNEAQLEKSRLLSDRFSAERPKGSFSTLEIQRTEQGDSAMYLCASSPSRGELFFGEGSRLTVL.

J is TRBJ1-5 and V is TRBV7-3; TRBD1 agrees at 7 bases. The CDR3 runs to 15 residues. Germline loops: CDR1 SGHTA, CDR2 FQGTGA. V lost 3 bases and J lost 5; bases outside the gene matches: 7. DNA for the CDR3: TGTGCCAGCAGCTTTACAGGGGCCCCGGATCAGCCCCAGCATTTT. The encoded protein is CASSFTGAPDQPQHF.

J is TRBJ2-7 and V is TRBV4-3, with 10 bases fitting TRBD1. Germline CDR1 LGHNA, CDR2 YSLEER. The CDR3 has 15 amino acids. V shed 0 bases, J shed 5 bases, and the junction held 4 bases outside the gene matches. The CDR3 here is CASSQDEGTGDEQYF. CDR3 nucleotide sequence: TGCGCCAGCAGCCAAGACGAAGGGACAGGGGACGAGCAGTACTTC.

The rearrangement joins TRBV3-1 (or the pseudogene TRBV3-2) to TRBJ1-1; D ambiguous. This CDR3 has 13 residues. The V end lost 4 bases, the J end lost 6 bases, and 12 bases lay between the germline ends. Germline V CDR1 and CDR2: LGHDT, YNNKEL (reference sequence). The DNA for the CDR3 is TGTGCCAGCAGCCTACGGGTTTCCGCTGAAGCTTTCTTT. Encoded protein: CASSLRVSAEAFF.

This sequence joins TRBV9 and TRBJ1-3; unclear D gene. The CDR3 spans 16 residues. V lost 0 bases and J 4 bases, leaving 14 bases between the germline ends. CDR1 and CDR2 from the germline V gene are SGDLS and YYNGEE. The CDR3 spells CASSVEFGPTGNTIYF. The CDR3 nucleotides read TGTGCCAGCAGCGTAGAGTTCGGGCCTACAGGAAACACCATATATTTT.